This TCR beta chain was identified during a study of T-cell reconstitution after alpha-beta-depleted transplantation in children. This clonotype was detected many times. V was cut by 2 bases and J by 0 bases, with 8 bases left in between. Looked up from germline, CDR1 is MDHEN and CDR2 is SYDVKM. The CDR3 has 15 residues. Unique molecular identifiers were incorporated when the TCRbeta library was constructed. TCRdb used MiXCR to reprocess the PCR reads, holding one entry per CDR3 protein. Of 490,000 or so distinct CDR3 sequences listed, about an eighth are singletons. The chain joins TRBV28 to TRBJ2-4; D unclear. The sequences come from PBMCs from the stem cell graft donor, collected from the stem cell graft. The origin of this receptor is a human donor who donated a stem cell graft to a child with combined immunodeficiency. The chain's CDR3 is CASSLTVLAKNIQYF. Here the CDR3 DNA reads TGTGCCAGCAGTTTAACCGTATTAGCCAAAAACATTCAGTACTTC.